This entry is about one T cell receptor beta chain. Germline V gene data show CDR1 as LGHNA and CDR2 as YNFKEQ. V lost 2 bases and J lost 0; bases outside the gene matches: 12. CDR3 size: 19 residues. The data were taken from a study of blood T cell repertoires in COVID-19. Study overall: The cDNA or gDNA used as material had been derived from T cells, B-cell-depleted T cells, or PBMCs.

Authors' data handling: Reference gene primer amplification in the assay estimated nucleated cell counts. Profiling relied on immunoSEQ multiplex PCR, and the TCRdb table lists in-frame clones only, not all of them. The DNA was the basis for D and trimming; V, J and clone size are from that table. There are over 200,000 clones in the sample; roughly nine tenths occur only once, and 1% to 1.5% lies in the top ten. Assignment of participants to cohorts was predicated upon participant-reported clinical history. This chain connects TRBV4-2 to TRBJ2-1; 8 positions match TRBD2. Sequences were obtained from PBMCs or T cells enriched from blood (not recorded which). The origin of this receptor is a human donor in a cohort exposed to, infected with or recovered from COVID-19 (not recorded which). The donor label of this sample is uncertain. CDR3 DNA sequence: TGTGCCAGCAGCCAACGGGGAGCGGGGGCACTAAGCTCCTACAATGAGCAGTTCTTC. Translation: CASSQRGAGALSSYNEQFF.